The 16 T cell receptor beta chains below were found in one sample sequenced in a study of blood T cells in healthy people across ages. Primers used in a second PCR of about 6 to 12 cycles were a sample-barcoded 5' primer and a J-beta primer mix. A single record per CDR3 protein comes from TCRdb applying MiXCR to the 5' RACE reads. This table holds about 570,000 distinct CDR3 sequences, 25% to 30% found once. The sample consisted of blood. The origin of the receptors is a woman aged 70 to 79 in good health.

This clonotype showed up just a few times. This rearrangement joins TRBV4-3 to TRBJ2-7, with D hard to call. The germline V and J ends were trimmed by 1 base and 0 bases, with 10 bases remaining between them. Germline CDR1 and CDR2: LGHNA and YSLEER. The CDR3 loop spans 15 amino acids. CDR3 DNA sequence: TGCGCCAGCAGCCAAGGCCCATCTAGCTCCTACGAGCAGTACTTC. Its translation is CASSQGPSSSYEQYF.

This clonotype was seen ten or more times. The V and J genes are TRBV12-3 or TRBV12-4 and TRBJ2-5; D call uncertain. The CDR3 is made up of 15 amino acids. V shed 6 bases and J shed 5 bases, with 19 bases lying between them. The CDR3 DNA reads as TGTGCCAGCAGCTTTAAACTCCCGGACGGCGAGACCCAGTACTTC. The encoded protein is CASSFKLPDGETQYF.

This sequence joins TRBV7-2 and TRBJ2-7, with D maybe TRBD1 (6 bases). The ends were cut back, 4 bases at V and 3 bases at J, with 13 bases in the middle. CDR1 and CDR2 from the germline V gene are SGHTA and FQGNSA. This CDR3 has 14 residues. The CDR3 loop reads CASSWSPGVYEQYF. The CDR3 region has the DNA TGTGCCAGCAGCTGGAGCCCAGGGGTCTACGAGCAGTACTTC.

The V gene is TRBV10-3, the J gene TRBJ2-1; 10 bases fit TRBD1. The CDR3 covers 13 residues. The trim removed 6 bases at V and 7 bases at J, leaving 3 bases unmatched. Germline CDR1 ENHRY, CDR2 SYGVKD. The CDR3 DNA reads as TGTGCCATCAGGGGGACAGGGGCGAATGAGCAGTTCTTC. Its protein is CAIRGTGANEQFF.

The chain is built from TRBV29-1 and TRBJ1-2; no reliable D call. Germline CDR1 reads SQVTM; CDR2 reads ANQGSEA. V was cut by 0 bases and J by 4 bases, with 12 bases left in between. This CDR3 comprises 14 residues. This CDR3 is CSVEDQGQLYGYTF. The CDR3 DNA follows: TGCAGCGTTGAAGATCAAGGGCAGCTCTATGGCTACACCTTC.

The chain employs TRBV7-2 and TRBJ1-1; 9 bases fit TRBD1. Losses at the gene ends were 5 bases for V and 0 bases for J; bases not matched to a gene: 4. The CDR3 contains 15 residues. CDR1 and CDR2 from the germline V gene are SGHTA and FQGNSA. The CDR3 is CASSEQGALNTEAFF. CDR3 DNA: TGTGCCAGCAGCGAACAGGGGGCGCTGAACACTGAAGCTTTCTTT.

Ten or more counts support this clonotype. This sequence joins TRBV5-1 and TRBJ1-2, with 9 bases identical to TRBD1. J lost 7 bases, V lost 3 bases, and 19 bases had no gene match. This CDR3 spans 18 amino acids. Germline V CDR1 and CDR2: SGHRS, YFSETQ. In DNA, the CDR3 is TGCGCCAGCAGCTCAAGGACAGGGGATTACTTTTTCCCTGGTGGCTACACCTTC. This codes for CASSSRTGDYFFPGGYTF.

This clonotype was seen only once. The chain employs TRBV6-6 and TRBJ2-7; TRBD2 aligns across 9 bases. The CDR3 extends over 15 amino acids. Germline CDR1 MNHNY, CDR2 SVGAGI (reference sequence). V lost 2 bases, J lost 2 bases, and 4 bases stayed unmatched. DNA of the CDR3: TGTGCCAGCAGTTACCCAGCGGGGGGTCCCTACGAGCAGTACTTC. Its protein product is CASSYPAGGPYEQYF.

This clonotype was picked up a small number of times. The CDR3 DNA reads TGTGCCAGCAGCTTACCGGGACAGGGTCGCGAGACCCAGTACTTC. Translating gives CASSLPGQGRETQYF. The rearrangement joins TRBV5-6 to TRBJ2-5; 9 nucleotides match TRBD1. Germline lookup yields CDR1 SGHDT and CDR2 YYEEEE. This CDR3 comprises 15 residues. J gave up 5 bases and V 2 bases, and 7 bases lay outside the gene matches.

V and J are TRBV12-3 or TRBV12-4 and TRBJ1-5; a weak D match, TRBD1 (6 bases). This CDR3 region has 12 residues. The V and J ends lost 7 bases and 11 bases respectively, with 15 bases between them. In DNA, the CDR3 is TGTGCCAGCACCTGGGAACAGGGCTCCCAGCATTTT. As protein: CASTWEQGSQHF.

The chain links TRBV25-1 to TRBJ1-1, with D perhaps matching TRBD1 (5 bases). V lost 4 bases to trimming and J lost 3 bases, with 9 bases between them. CDR3 length: 13 amino acids. Per germline, CDR1 MGHDK and CDR2 SYGVNS. CDR3 amino acids: CASSGQGYTEAFF. CDR3 DNA: TGTGCCAGCAGTGGTCAGGGCTACACTGAAGCTTTCTTT. Using reference TRBV25-1 and TRBJ1-1 for the parts outside the CDR3, the full variable domain is EADIYQTPRYLVIGTGKKITLECSQTMGHDKMYWYQQDPGMELHLIHYSYGVNSTEKGDLSSESTVSRIRTEHFPLTLESARPSHTSQYLCASSGQGYTEAFFGQGTRLTVV.

The chain has TRBV7-9 and TRBJ2-5, with 7 bases fitting TRBD1. The CDR3 sequence is 14 residues long. The V segment lost 6 bases and the J segment 4 bases; nucleotides outside the gene matches: 8. Per germline, CDR1 SEHNR and CDR2 FQNEAQ (reference sequence). The CDR3 reads CASSWGQRGETQYF. The CDR3 DNA follows: TGTGCCAGCAGTTGGGGACAGAGGGGAGAGACCCAGTACTTC.

This chain connects TRBV20-1 to TRBJ2-5, with a weak D call TRBD1 (7 bases). Trimming shortened V by 4 bases and J by 3 bases, and 12 bases separated the two germline ends. CDR3 length: 13 amino acids. CDR1 is DFQATT and CDR2 is SNEGSKA in the germline V gene (reference sequence). As DNA, the CDR3 is TGCAGTGCTACCCAGGGGGGAGAAGAGACCCAGTACTTC. It translates to CSATQGGEETQYF.

The table lists this clonotype with a few counts. The chain employs TRBV19 and TRBJ2-5, with TRBD1 identical over 8 bases. This CDR3 is built from 16 residues. CDR1 is LNHDA and CDR2 is SQIVND in the germline V gene (reference sequence). V shed 6 bases and J 5 bases; nucleotides not matched to a gene: 14. CDR3 region: CASSRDRNWKRETQYF. The CDR3 DNA is TGTGCCAGTAGCCGGGACAGGAATTGGAAGAGGGAGACCCAGTACTTC.

This clonotype was seen only a few times. The gene calls are TRBV4-3 and TRBJ1-2; D gene uncertain. Germline V gene data show CDR1 as LGHNA and CDR2 as YSLEER. Trimming cost V 1 base and J 7 bases, with 19 bases left between them. This CDR3 has 16 residues. The CDR3 DNA reads TGCGCCAGCAGCCAAGGTTCCAACGGCTTACTGGGTGGCTACACCTTC. It is translated as CASSQGSNGLLGGYTF.

The CDR3 coding sequence is TGCAGTGCTAGAGATCTAACGGGGGGGGAGACCCAGTACTTC. Its protein is CSARDLTGGETQYF. The chain is built from TRBV20-1 and TRBJ2-5; 8 bases match TRBD2. Germline CDR1 and CDR2: DFQATT and SNEGSKA (reference sequence). The CDR3 totals 14 residues. Germline trimming cut 0 bases from V and 5 bases from J; bases unmatched to any gene: 5.